The 17 T cell receptor beta chains in this list originate from one sample, sequenced in a study of vaccination effects on CD4 cells after COVID-19. CD4+ T cells specific for antigen were expanded with viral peptide pools by the ViraFEST assay before sequencing. Subsequent to a culture period of 10 to 11 days, CD4+ T cells were isolated. All vaccine recipients tested negative for nucleocapsid antibodies and had never contracted SARS-CoV-2 infection. Generated by immunoSEQ multiplex PCR, the TCRdb table keeps only in-frame clones and is missing some. The profile shows about 73,000 clones, about four fifths of them singletons. The antigens of these receptors remain unknown. Sequences were derived from CD4+ T cells from PBMCs cultured with SARS-CoV-2 spike peptides, sampled before COVID-19 vaccination. Receptor source: a human donor who received a COVID-19 vaccine.

The V gene is TRBV24-1, the J gene TRBJ1-1; the match to TRBD1 covers 7 bases. Germline V CDR1 and CDR2: KGHDR, SFDVKD. The J segment lost 5 bases and the V segment lost 3 bases, leaving 5 bases of the junction unmatched. The CDR3 has 14 residues. This chain's CDR3 is CATSDTQGGTEAFF. CDR3 sequence (DNA): TGTGCCACCAGTGATACTCAGGGGGGAACTGAAGCTTTCTTT.

The gene calls are TRBV10-2 and TRBJ2-3; D unclear. The CDR3 has 12 residues. V was pared by 6 bases and J by 2 bases, with 6 bases between. Looked up from germline, CDR1 is WSHSY and CDR2 is SAAADI. The chain's CDR3 is CASSLTTDTQYF. CDR3 bases: TGCGCCAGCAGCCTCACCACAGATACGCAGTATTTT.

The V and J genes are TRBV7-3 and TRBJ2-5; 15 bases agree with TRBD2. The CDR3 contains 21 residues. V was clipped by 1 base and J by 2 bases; unmatched bases: 14. From germline, CDR1 is SGHTA and CDR2 FQGTGA. CDR3 region: CASSLRVSGTSGGKVQETQYF. The CDR3 coding sequence is TGTGCCAGCAGCTTAAGGGTATCCGGGACTAGCGGGGGGAAGGTACAAGAGACCCAGTACTTC.

The chain is built from TRBV5-1 and TRBJ2-5; TRBD1 matches 8 bases. The CDR3 extends over 17 amino acids. Germline loops: CDR1 SGHRS, CDR2 YFSETQ. J gave up 0 bases and V 3 bases, and 10 bases lay outside the gene matches. The CDR3 sequence: CASSYKPGQAYQETQYF. CDR3 in DNA: TGCGCCAGCAGCTACAAACCGGGACAGGCGTACCAAGAGACCCAGTACTTC.

The V call is TRBV12-5, the J call TRBJ2-1; 8 nucleotides align to TRBD2. Germline V lookup: CDR1 LGHNT, CDR2 FRNRAP. The trim removed 7 bases at V and 2 bases at J, leaving 7 bases unmatched. The CDR3 is made up of 15 amino acids. The CDR3 coding sequence is TGTGCTAGTGAGCCCGGGGGGGCCCCCTACAATGAGCAGTTCTTC. Its protein product is CASEPGGAPYNEQFF. Looking up the rest from reference TRBV12-5 and TRBJ2-1 gives the full variable domain: DARVTQTPRHKVTEMGQEVTMRCQPILGHNTVFWYRQTMMQGLELLAYFRNRAPLDDSGMPKDRFSAEMPDATLATLKIQPSEPRDSAVYFCASEPGGAPYNEQFFGPGTRLTVL.

The chain is built from TRBV7-2 and TRBJ1-6; no clear D gene. CDR3 length: 16 amino acids. The V end lost 2 bases, the J end lost 4 bases, and 12 bases lay between the germline ends. Germline V gene data show CDR1 as SGHTA and CDR2 as FQGNSA. Written as DNA, the CDR3 is TGTGCCAGCAGCTTAATGTCGTCAGTATATAATTCACCCCTCCACTTT. This sequence encodes CASSLMSSVYNSPLHF. The entire variable domain, with the rest obtained from reference TRBV7-2 and TRBJ1-6, is as follows: GAGVSQSPSNKVTEKGKDVELRCDPISGHTALYWYRQSLGQGLEFLIYFQGNSAPDKSGLPSDRFSAERTGGSVSTLTIQRTQQEDSAVYLCASSLMSSVYNSPLHFGNGTRLTVT.

The rearrangement uses TRBV21-1 and TRBJ2-5; the table's D call TRBD2 went unverified against the DNA. TRBV21-1 has pseudogene status. This CDR3 has 15 residues. The CDR3 sequence is CASRPTSGAKETQYF. CDR3 nucleotides: TGTGCCAGCAGACCAACTAGCGGGGCCAAAGAGACCCAGTACTTC.

V and J are TRBV5-1 and TRBJ1-4, with unresolved D. The V end was cut by 1 base, the J end by 5 bases, with 9 bases between. The CDR3 has 14 amino acids. CDR1 and CDR2 (germline): SGHRS, YFSETQ. The CDR3 DNA reads TGCGCCAGCAGCTTGTCGCTCCTAAATGAAAAACTGTTTTTT. This codes for CASSLSLLNEKLFF.

This chain uses TRBV27 with TRBJ2-6; 11 bases match TRBD1. This CDR3 contains 17 residues. CDR1 is MNHEY, CDR2 SMNVEV, per germline (reference sequence). The V and J ends lost 6 bases and 4 bases, in that order; junction bases with no gene match: 8. CDR3 coding DNA: TGTGCCAGCAGACGGACAGGGGGCTCCGTCGGGGCCAACGTCCTGACTTTC. It specifies CASRRTGGSVGANVLTF.

J is TRBJ2-5 and V is TRBV6-6; maybe TRBD2 (6 bases). CDR1 is MNHNY, CDR2 SVGAGI, per germline (reference sequence). The CDR3 length is 15 residues. Trimming left V 10 bases short and J 3 bases short, with 21 bases between. This CDR3 is CATRSGPPQKETQYF. Written as DNA, the CDR3 is TGTGCCACCAGGAGCGGGCCGCCCCAAAAAGAGACCCAGTACTTC.

The rearrangement uses TRBV9 and TRBJ2-1; TRBD2 matches at 8 bases. Germline V gene lookup returns CDR1 SGDLS and CDR2 YYNGEE. V lost 0 bases, J lost 3 bases, and 2 bases stayed unmatched. The CDR3 is 15 residues long. The chain's CDR3 is CASSVDSGVYNEQFF. CDR3 DNA: TGTGCCAGCAGCGTAGATAGCGGGGTCTACAATGAGCAGTTCTTC.

This chain connects TRBV19 to TRBJ2-3, with 9 bases matching TRBD2. CDR1 LNHDA and CDR2 SQIVND come from the germline V gene (reference sequence). The junction had 7 bases not matched to a gene; V was cut back by 7 bases and J by 5 bases. The CDR3 is 14 residues long. CDR3 sequence reads: CASNAGGHLDTQYF. DNA for the CDR3: TGTGCCAGTAATGCGGGGGGGCATTTAGATACGCAGTATTTT.

The chain is built from TRBV6-5 and TRBJ1-4, with D possibly being TRBD1 (5 bases). The CDR3 is 14 residues long. Looked up from germline, CDR1 is MNHEY and CDR2 is SVGAGI. The V end was cut by 6 bases, the J end by 3 bases, with 11 bases between. The chain's CDR3 is CASRGGMSNEKLFF. CDR3 coding DNA: TGTGCCAGCAGGGGGGGTATGTCTAATGAAAAACTGTTTTTT.

This clone was seen a few times. V is TRBV30 and J is TRBJ2-2, with 7 bases lining up with TRBD2. The germline gives CDR1 GTSNPN, CDR2 SVGIG (reference sequence). The CDR3 is 11 amino acids. V dropped 8 bases and J dropped 6; count of bases not matched to a gene: 3. This CDR3 reads CALTSAGELFF. In nucleotides, the CDR3 is TGTGCCCTTACTAGCGCCGGGGAGCTGTTTTTT.

The chain links TRBV6-5 to TRBJ1-3; D is unclear. CDR1 is MNHEY and CDR2 is SVGAGI in the germline V gene. V shed 4 bases and J shed 4 bases, with 5 bases lying between them. This CDR3 has 12 amino acids. The CDR3 spells CASSSTGNTIYF. The CDR3 coding sequence is TGTGCCAGCAGTTCCACAGGAAACACCATATATTTT.

J is TRBJ2-1 and V is TRBV9; 10 nucleotides line up with TRBD2. The CDR3 has 15 amino acids. Germline CDR1 is SGDLS and CDR2 is YYNGEE. Losses at the gene ends were 4 bases for V and 3 bases for J; bases not matched to a gene: 4. The CDR3 spells CASSPGLADYNEQFF. CDR3 coding DNA: TGTGCCAGCAGCCCTGGACTAGCGGACTACAATGAGCAGTTCTTC.

V usage is TRBV5-1 and J usage is TRBJ2-3, with no clear D. Germline assignment: CDR1 SGHRS and CDR2 YFSETQ. The CDR3 runs to 13 residues. Trimming stripped 7 bases from V and 6 bases from J, with 15 bases between. The CDR3 reads CASQTWGTDTQYF. The CDR3 DNA reads as TGCGCCAGCCAGACTTGGGGTACGGATACGCAGTATTTT.